Listed here are 22 T cell receptor beta chains from one sample, sequenced in a study of blood T cell repertoires in COVID-19. This table comes from immunoSEQ multiplex PCR, and its TCRdb copy is limited to in-frame clones, with some not included. The sample yields fewer than 450,000 clones, around 89% seen once. The specimen was PBMCs or T cells enriched from blood (not recorded which). The receptors originated from a woman between 18 and 29 years old who had recovered from COVID-19.

The V and J genes are TRBV5-6 and TRBJ1-4; D possibly corresponds to TRBD1 (5 bases). The ends were cut back, 4 bases at V and 13 bases at J, with 17 bases in the middle. This CDR3 region has 13 residues. The germline V gene has CDR1 SGHDT and CDR2 YYEEEE. The CDR3, as DNA: TGTGCCAGCAGCCGAGAAAAGGGGCTAAGACTGTTTTTT. It translates to CASSREKGLRLFF.

The chain is built from TRBV19 and TRBJ1-6, with a tentative D call TRBD1 (6 bases). Germline CDR1 reads LNHDA; CDR2 reads SQIVND (reference sequence). V was pared by 7 bases and J by 6 bases, with 13 bases between. There are 14 residues in the CDR3. CDR3 loop: CASKEDSVNSPLHF. CDR3 DNA: TGTGCCAGTAAAGAGGACAGCGTTAATTCACCCCTCCACTTT.

The chain uses TRBV5-1 and TRBJ2-3, with 7 bases matching TRBD2. This CDR3 has 15 residues. V trimming: 4 bases; J trimming: 1 base; junction bases outside the gene matches: 6. Germline V gene sequence: CDR1 SGHRS, CDR2 YFSETQ. The CDR3 DNA sequence: TGCGCCAGCAGCCCGGGAGGTAGGGGCACAGATACGCAGTATTTT. Its translation: CASSPGGRGTDTQYF.

The chain links TRBV30 to TRBJ1-2; 7 bases map to TRBD1. CDR1 is GTSNPN, CDR2 SVGIG, per germline (reference sequence). The CDR3 spans 13 residues. V shed 5 bases, J shed 4 bases, and the junction held 7 bases outside the gene matches. This chain's CDR3 is CAWEDRASYGYTF. DNA for the CDR3: TGTGCCTGGGAAGACAGGGCAAGCTATGGCTACACCTTC.

The chain couples TRBV5-1 to TRBJ2-1; D possibly corresponds to TRBD2 (6 bases). CDR1 and CDR2 (germline): SGHRS, YFSETQ. V gave up 0 bases and J gave up 2 bases, with 9 bases separating them. The CDR3 contains 15 residues. The CDR3 spells CASSLEEGPYNEQFF. In nucleotides, the CDR3 is TGCGCCAGCAGCTTGGAGGAGGGGCCCTACAATGAGCAGTTCTTC.

The rearrangement links TRBV6-6 to TRBJ2-5; D gene ambiguous. Trimming shortened V by 1 base and J by 2 bases, and 14 bases separated the two germline ends. CDR3 length: 16 amino acids. Germline V gene data show CDR1 as MNHNY and CDR2 as SVGAGI (reference sequence). CDR3 DNA sequence: TGTGCCAGCAGTTACTACTTCTTTAGAGGACAAGAGACCCAGTACTTC. Encoded protein: CASSYYFFRGQETQYF.

This chain joins TRBV5-1 and TRBJ2-7, with D perhaps matching TRBD1 (6 bases). V was clipped by 1 base and J by 7 bases, with 18 bases between them. CDR1 is SGHRS and CDR2 is YFSETQ in the germline V gene. There are 15 residues in the CDR3. The CDR3 nucleotides read TGCGCCAGCAGCTTGAAGGCAGGGGCTACATTTGAGCAGTACTTC. Protein: CASSLKAGATFEQYF.

The chain combines TRBV15 with TRBJ2-3, with a possible D match to TRBD1 (5 bases). Trimming cost V 0 bases and J 0 bases, with 7 bases left between them. Germline V gives CDR1 LNHNV, CDR2 YYDKDF (reference sequence). The CDR3 sequence is 15 residues long. CDR3 sequence (DNA): TGTGCCACCAGCAGAGAGGGGCCGAGCACAGATACGCAGTATTTT. It specifies CATSREGPSTDTQYF.

This sequence joins TRBV9 and TRBJ1-5; perhaps TRBD1 as D (5 bases). Germline loops: CDR1 SGDLS, CDR2 YYNGEE. This CDR3 has 15 amino acids. The germline V and J ends were trimmed by 4 bases and 1 base, with 12 bases remaining between them. The CDR3: CASSPRGMSNQPQHF. For the CDR3, the DNA is TGTGCCAGCAGCCCCCGGGGGATGAGCAATCAGCCCCAGCATTTT.

The gene calls are TRBV12-3 or TRBV12-4 and TRBJ2-1; 10 bases are a match to TRBD2. This CDR3 is 13 amino acids long. The V segment lost 7 bases and the J segment 8 bases; nucleotides outside the gene matches: 5. This chain's CDR3 is CASIGLAVDEQFF. CDR3 DNA sequence: TGTGCCAGCATCGGACTAGCGGTTGATGAGCAGTTCTTC.

This clone is a singleton in its sample. The V call is TRBV30, the J call TRBJ1-1; D remains unclear. Germline V gives CDR1 GTSNPN, CDR2 SVGIG (reference sequence). The CDR3 covers 14 residues. With 0 bases removed from V and 0 bases from J, the gap between germline ends came to 8 bases. The chain's CDR3 is CAWSVVQLNTEAFF. The CDR3 coding sequence is TGTGCCTGGAGTGTTGTACAGTTGAACACTGAAGCTTTCTTT.

CDR3 coding DNA: TGTGCCAGCTCACCATATTTCAACGGGGAGTCCCAGCATTTT. This encodes CASSPYFNGESQHF. The chain has TRBV18 and TRBJ1-5, with D uncertain. The CDR3 has 14 amino acids. The V gene lost 2 bases and the J gene lost 11 bases, with 16 bases spanning the gap. Germline assignment: CDR1 KGHSH and CDR2 LQKENI.

The chain links TRBV6-5 to TRBJ2-7; 9 bases fit TRBD2. V dropped 2 bases and J dropped 0; count of bases not matched to a gene: 5. The germline gives CDR1 MNHEY, CDR2 SVGAGI. The CDR3 has 16 amino acids. For the CDR3, the DNA is TGTGCCAGCAGTTACGTAGCGGGGGAGAGCTCCTACGAGCAGTACTTC. It specifies CASSYVAGESSYEQYF.

The genes are TRBV7-3 and TRBJ1-6; the D is unclear. This CDR3 has 14 residues. Germline values: CDR1 SGHTA, CDR2 FQGTGA. V gave up 0 bases and J gave up 13 bases, with 13 bases separating them. Here the CDR3 reads CASSLTSQVLPLHF. Written as DNA, the CDR3 is TGTGCCAGCAGCTTAACGTCTCAGGTTCTGCCCCTCCACTTT.

The chain employs TRBV5-5 and TRBJ1-1; 7 bases are a match to TRBD1. The germline V gene has CDR1 SGHKS and CDR2 YYEKEE (reference sequence). Trimming at V came to 0 bases and at J to 4 bases, leaving 9 bases not matched to a gene. This CDR3 comprises 16 residues. CDR3: CASSLGPDRVGTEAFF. CDR3 DNA: TGTGCCAGCAGCTTGGGCCCCGACAGGGTCGGCACTGAAGCTTTCTTT.

Here the CDR3 reads CASSFGTDYEQYF. CDR3 nucleotides: TGTGCCAGCAGCTTCGGGACAGACTACGAGCAGTACTTC. V and J are TRBV7-2 and TRBJ2-7; 7 bases fit TRBD1. From germline, CDR1 is SGHTA and CDR2 FQGNSA. V was clipped by 3 bases and J by 3 bases; unmatched bases: 2. The CDR3 runs 13 residues.

The chain joins TRBV6-1 to TRBJ1-2; TRBD1 matches 12 bases. The CDR3 runs to 16 residues. V gave up 4 bases and J gave up 4 bases; unmatched junction bases: 7. Germline lookup yields CDR1 MNHNS and CDR2 SASEGT. CDR3 protein: CASSVGQGASGYGYTF. The CDR3 region has the DNA TGTGCCAGCAGTGTGGGACAGGGGGCTTCGGGCTATGGCTACACCTTC.

V usage is TRBV7-9 and J usage is TRBJ2-7, with D perhaps TRBD1 (5 bases). The germline V and J ends were trimmed by 1 base and 5 bases, with 12 bases remaining between them. In germline, CDR1 is SEHNR, CDR2 FQNEAQ (reference sequence). This CDR3 region has 14 residues. As DNA, the CDR3 is TGTGCCAGCAGCTTAGTCCAGGGTATCCACGAGCAGTACTTC. Translation gives CASSLVQGIHEQYF.

This CDR3 is CASSILAGGPGGLYEQYF. The CDR3 DNA sequence: TGTGCCAGCAGTATTCTAGCGGGGGGGCCCGGTGGATTATACGAGCAGTACTTC. The rearrangement uses TRBV7-2 and TRBJ2-7, with 12 bases lining up with TRBD2. CDR1 and CDR2 from the germline V gene are SGHTA and FQGNSA. The CDR3 totals 18 residues. V shed 6 bases, J shed 4 bases, and the junction held 16 bases outside the gene matches. Full variable domain (missing parts from reference TRBV7-2 and TRBJ2-7): GAGVSQSPSNKVTEKGKDVELRCDPISGHTALYWYRQSLGQGLEFLIYFQGNSAPDKSGLPSDRFSAERTGGSVSTLTIQRTQQEDSAVYLCASSILAGGPGGLYEQYFGPGTRLTVT.

The chain carries TRBV5-6 and TRBJ1-1, with 7 bases aligning to TRBD1. The CDR3 is made up of 14 amino acids. The junction had 2 bases not matched to a gene; V was cut back by 2 bases and J by 1 base. Germline lookup yields CDR1 SGHDT and CDR2 YYEEEE. The CDR3 loop reads CASSFRTGNTEAFF. Here the CDR3 DNA reads TGTGCCAGCAGCTTTAGGACAGGGAACACTGAAGCTTTCTTT.

This clone was picked up one time. The rearrangement links TRBV6-1 to TRBJ1-6, with D perhaps TRBD1 (5 bases). Germline CDR1 MNHNS, CDR2 SASEGT. This CDR3 has 13 residues. The germline V and J ends were trimmed by 1 base and 12 bases, with 10 bases remaining between them. Written as DNA, the CDR3 is TGTGCCAGCAGTGAAGGGACACCCCGACCCCTCCACTTT. Protein: CASSEGTPRPLHF.

The chain couples TRBV27 to TRBJ1-4; D ambiguous. V gave up 3 bases and J gave up 3 bases, with 8 bases separating them. This CDR3 region has 14 residues. Looked up from germline, CDR1 is MNHEY and CDR2 is SMNVEV (reference sequence). The CDR3: CASSFTGANEKLFF. CDR3 DNA sequence: TGTGCCAGCAGTTTTACGGGAGCTAATGAAAAACTGTTTTTT.